This T cell receptor (beta chain) is from a study of technical replicates of blood from several donors. Data came from immunoSEQ multiplex PCR; TCRdb stores just in-frame clones and leaves some out. The sample carries 70,000 to 95,000 clones, approximately 94% recorded once. Sequencing was performed on T cells isolated from PBMCs. The source of this sequence is a human donor in good health.

In nucleotides, the CDR3 is TGTGCTAGTGGTTTTCCCCTCAGCGGGAGGGCCTACGAGCAGTACTTC. Translated, it gives CASGFPLSGRAYEQYF. This chain uses TRBV12-5 with TRBJ2-7, with 10 bases that match TRBD2. The CDR3 is made up of 16 amino acids. CDR1 LGHNT and CDR2 FRNRAP come from the germline V gene. J was trimmed by 2 bases and V by 3 bases; bases with no gene match: 7.